The clone carrying this T cell receptor (beta chain) appeared once. This entry is derived from a study of control samples from healthy donors and cancer patients. Repertoires were generated with immunoSEQ multiplex PCR, while TCRdb's copy carries only in-frame clones and drops some. The sample yields about 160,000 clones, 85% to 90% seen once. Sequenced material: blood. This receptor was identified in a man aged 25-45 years in good health.

The CDR3: CASSLAGGTSYEQYF. CDR3 sequence (DNA): TGTGCCAGCAGCTTAGCCGGGGGGACCTCCTACGAGCAGTACTTC. V is TRBV7-6 and J is TRBJ2-7, with TRBD2 matching over 7 bases. The CDR3 is 15 residues long. Germline lookup yields CDR1 SGHVS and CDR2 FNYEAQ. The J segment lost 0 bases and the V segment lost 0 bases, leaving 2 bases of the junction unmatched.